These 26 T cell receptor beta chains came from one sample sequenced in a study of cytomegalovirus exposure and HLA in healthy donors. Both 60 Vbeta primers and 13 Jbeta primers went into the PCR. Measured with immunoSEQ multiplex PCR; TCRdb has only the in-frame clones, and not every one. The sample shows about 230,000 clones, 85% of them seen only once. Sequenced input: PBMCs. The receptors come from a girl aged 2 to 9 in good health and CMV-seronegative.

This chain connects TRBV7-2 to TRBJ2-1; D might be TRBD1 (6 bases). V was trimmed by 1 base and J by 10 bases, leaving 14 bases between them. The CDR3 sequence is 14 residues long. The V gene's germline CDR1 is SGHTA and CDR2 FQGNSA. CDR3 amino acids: CASSLDRQVREQFF. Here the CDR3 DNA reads TGTGCCAGCAGCTTAGACCGACAGGTGCGGGAGCAGTTCTTC.

CDR3 coding DNA: TGTGCCAGCAGCCAAGCCAGCGGGACCTCCTACGAGCAGTACTTC. Amino acids: CASSQASGTSYEQYF. The chain has TRBV4-2 and TRBJ2-7, with 7 bases aligning to TRBD2. The germline V gene has CDR1 LGHNA and CDR2 YNFKEQ. V lost 1 base, J lost 0 bases, and 3 bases stayed unmatched. This CDR3 region has 15 residues.

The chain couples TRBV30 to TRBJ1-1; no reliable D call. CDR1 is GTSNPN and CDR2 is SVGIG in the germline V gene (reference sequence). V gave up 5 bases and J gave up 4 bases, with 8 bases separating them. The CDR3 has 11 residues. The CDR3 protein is CAWGRVTEAFF. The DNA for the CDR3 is TGTGCCTGGGGGCGAGTCACTGAAGCTTTCTTT. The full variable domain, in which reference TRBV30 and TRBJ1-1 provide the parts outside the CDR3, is SQTIHQWPATLVQPVGSPLSLECTVEGTSNPNLYWYRQAAGRGLQLLFYSVGIGQISSEVPQNLSASRPQDRQFILSSKKLLLSDSGFYLCAWGRVTEAFFGQGTRLTVV.

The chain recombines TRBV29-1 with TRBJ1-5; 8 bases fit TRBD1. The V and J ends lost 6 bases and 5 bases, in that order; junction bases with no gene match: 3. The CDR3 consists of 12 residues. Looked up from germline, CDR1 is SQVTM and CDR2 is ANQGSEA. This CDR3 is CSVRQGHQPQHF. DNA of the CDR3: TGCAGCGTGAGACAGGGGCATCAGCCCCAGCATTTT.

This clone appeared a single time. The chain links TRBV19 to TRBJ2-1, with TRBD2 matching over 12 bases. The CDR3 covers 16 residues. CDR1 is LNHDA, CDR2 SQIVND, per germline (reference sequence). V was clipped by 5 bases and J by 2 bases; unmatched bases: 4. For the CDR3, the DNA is TGTGCCAGTAGTCCCCTAGCGGGGGGGCCCTACAATGAGCAGTTCTTC. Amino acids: CASSPLAGGPYNEQFF.

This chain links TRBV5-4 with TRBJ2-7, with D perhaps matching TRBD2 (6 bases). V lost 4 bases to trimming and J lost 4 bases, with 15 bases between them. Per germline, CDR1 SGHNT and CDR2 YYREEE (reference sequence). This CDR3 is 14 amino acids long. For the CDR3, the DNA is TGTGCCAGCAGCCTCCAGACTAGTCGGTACGAGCAGTACTTC. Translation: CASSLQTSRYEQYF.

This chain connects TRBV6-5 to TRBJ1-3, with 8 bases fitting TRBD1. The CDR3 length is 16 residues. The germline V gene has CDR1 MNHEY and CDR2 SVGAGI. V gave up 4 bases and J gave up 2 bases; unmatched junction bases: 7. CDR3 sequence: CASSFQKQGAGNTIYF. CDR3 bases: TGTGCCAGCAGTTTCCAGAAACAGGGGGCTGGAAACACCATATATTTT.

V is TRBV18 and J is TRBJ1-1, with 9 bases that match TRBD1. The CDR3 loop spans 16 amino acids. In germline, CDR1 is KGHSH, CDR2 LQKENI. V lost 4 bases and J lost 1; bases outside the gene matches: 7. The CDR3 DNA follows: TGTGCCAGCTCACTTACAGGGGGCGGTGGGAACACTGAAGCTTTCTTT. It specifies CASSLTGGGGNTEAFF.

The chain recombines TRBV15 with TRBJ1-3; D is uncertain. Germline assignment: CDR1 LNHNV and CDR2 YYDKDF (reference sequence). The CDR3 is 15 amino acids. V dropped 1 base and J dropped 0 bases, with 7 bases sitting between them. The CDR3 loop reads CATSRGRNSGNTIYF. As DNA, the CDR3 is TGTGCCACCAGCAGAGGCAGGAACTCTGGAAACACCATATATTTT.

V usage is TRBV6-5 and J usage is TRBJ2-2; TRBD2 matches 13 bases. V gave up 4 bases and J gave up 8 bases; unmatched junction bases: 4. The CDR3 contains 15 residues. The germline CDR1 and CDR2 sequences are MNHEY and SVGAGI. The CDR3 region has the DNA TGTGCCAGCAGTTTGGGGACTAGCGGGATAGGGGAGCTGTTTTTT. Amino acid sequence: CASSLGTSGIGELFF.

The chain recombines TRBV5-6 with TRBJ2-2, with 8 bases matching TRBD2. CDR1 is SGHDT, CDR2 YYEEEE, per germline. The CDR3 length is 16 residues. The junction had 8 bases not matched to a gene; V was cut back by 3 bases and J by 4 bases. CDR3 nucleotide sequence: TGTGCCAGCAGCTGGAAGGTAGCGGGACCCACCGGGGAGCTGTTTTTT. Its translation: CASSWKVAGPTGELFF.

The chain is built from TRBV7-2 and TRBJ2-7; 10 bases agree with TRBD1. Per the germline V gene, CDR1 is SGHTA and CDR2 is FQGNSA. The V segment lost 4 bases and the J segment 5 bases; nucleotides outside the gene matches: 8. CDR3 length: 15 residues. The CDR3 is CASSWIPGQGHEQYF. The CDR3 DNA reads TGTGCCAGCAGCTGGATCCCGGGACAGGGGCACGAGCAGTACTTC.

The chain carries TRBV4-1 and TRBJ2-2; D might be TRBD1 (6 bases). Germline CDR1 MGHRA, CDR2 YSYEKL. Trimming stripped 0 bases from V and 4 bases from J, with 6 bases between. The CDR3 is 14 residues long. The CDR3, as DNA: TGCGCCAGCAGCCAAGACAGGGGCACCGGGGAGCTGTTTTTT. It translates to CASSQDRGTGELFF.

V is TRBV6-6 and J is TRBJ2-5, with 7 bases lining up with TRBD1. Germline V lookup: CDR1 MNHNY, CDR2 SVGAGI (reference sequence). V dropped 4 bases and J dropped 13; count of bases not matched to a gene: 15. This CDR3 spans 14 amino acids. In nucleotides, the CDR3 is TGTGCCAGCAGTTCCGGACAGGCCGCTTTTGGGGCGTACTTC. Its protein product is CASSSGQAAFGAYF.

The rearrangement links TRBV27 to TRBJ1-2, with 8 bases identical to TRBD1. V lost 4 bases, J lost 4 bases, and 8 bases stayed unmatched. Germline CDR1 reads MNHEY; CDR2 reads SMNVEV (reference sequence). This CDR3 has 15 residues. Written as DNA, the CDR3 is TGTGCCAGCAGTTCCCAAAACGGACAGGGCTATGGCTACACCTTC. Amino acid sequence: CASSSQNGQGYGYTF.

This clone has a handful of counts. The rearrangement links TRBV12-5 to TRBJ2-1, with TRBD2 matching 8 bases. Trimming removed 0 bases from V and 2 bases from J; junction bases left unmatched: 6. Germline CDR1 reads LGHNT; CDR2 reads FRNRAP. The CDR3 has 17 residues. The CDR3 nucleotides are TGTGCTAGTGGTTTGGTAGGGGCGGGGGGCACCTACAATGAGCAGTTCTTC. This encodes CASGLVGAGGTYNEQFF.

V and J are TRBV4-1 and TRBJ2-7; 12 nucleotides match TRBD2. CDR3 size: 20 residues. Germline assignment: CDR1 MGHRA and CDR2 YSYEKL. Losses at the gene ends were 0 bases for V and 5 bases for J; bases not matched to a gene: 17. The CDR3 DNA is TGCGCCAGCAGCCAAGAAATATCATCTAGCGGGGGGGCCCGGGCCCACGAGCAGTACTTC. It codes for CASSQEISSSGGARAHEQYF.

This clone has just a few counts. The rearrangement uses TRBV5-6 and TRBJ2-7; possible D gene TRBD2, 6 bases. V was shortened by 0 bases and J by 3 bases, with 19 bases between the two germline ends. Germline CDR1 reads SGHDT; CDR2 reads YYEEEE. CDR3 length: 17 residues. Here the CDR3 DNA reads TGTGCCAGCAGCTTGGGGGTCTGGCGGGACCGGCGCTACGAGCAGTACTTC. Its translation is CASSLGVWRDRRYEQYF.

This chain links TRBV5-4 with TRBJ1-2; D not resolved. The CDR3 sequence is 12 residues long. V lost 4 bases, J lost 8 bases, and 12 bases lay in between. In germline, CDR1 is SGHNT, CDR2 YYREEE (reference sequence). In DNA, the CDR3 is TGTGCCAGCAGCACAGAAGTTCGGGGCTACACCTTC. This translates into CASSTEVRGYTF.

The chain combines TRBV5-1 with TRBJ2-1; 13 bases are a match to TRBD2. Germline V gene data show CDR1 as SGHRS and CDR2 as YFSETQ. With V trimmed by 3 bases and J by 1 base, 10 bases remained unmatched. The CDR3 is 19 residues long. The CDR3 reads CASSYGPTSGGYSYNEQFF. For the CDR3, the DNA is TGCGCCAGCAGCTACGGCCCGACTAGCGGGGGGTATTCCTACAATGAGCAGTTCTTC.

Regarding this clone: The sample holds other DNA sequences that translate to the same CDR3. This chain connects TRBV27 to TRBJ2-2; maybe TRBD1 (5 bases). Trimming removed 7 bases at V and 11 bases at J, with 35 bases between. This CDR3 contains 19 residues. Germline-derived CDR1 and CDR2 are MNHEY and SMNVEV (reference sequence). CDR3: CASISVPKSGAYRNGELFF. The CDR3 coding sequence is TGTGCCAGCATCTCAGTCCCCAAGAGTGGGGCCTACCGTAACGGAGAGCTGTTTTTT.

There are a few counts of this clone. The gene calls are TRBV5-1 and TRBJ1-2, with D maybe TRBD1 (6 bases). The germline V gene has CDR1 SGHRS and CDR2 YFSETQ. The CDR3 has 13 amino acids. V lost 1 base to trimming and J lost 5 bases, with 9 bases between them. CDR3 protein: CASSLNREYGYTF. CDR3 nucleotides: TGCGCCAGCAGCTTGAACAGGGAATATGGCTACACCTTC.

The CDR3 nucleotides are TGCAGCGTTGGGGGACTTCTTAGCGGGATCCGGTACAATGAGCAGTTCTTC. Translating it yields CSVGGLLSGIRYNEQFF. This sequence joins TRBV29-1 and TRBJ2-1; TRBD2 agrees at 8 bases. CDR1 and CDR2 from the germline V gene are SQVTM and ANQGSEA. This CDR3 is 17 amino acids long. J was trimmed by 4 bases and V by 4 bases; bases with no gene match: 15.

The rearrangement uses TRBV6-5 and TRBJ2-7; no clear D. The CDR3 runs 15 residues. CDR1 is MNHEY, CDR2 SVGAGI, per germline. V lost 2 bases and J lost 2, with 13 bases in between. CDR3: CASSYSKTLAYEQYF. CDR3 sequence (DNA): TGTGCCAGCAGTTACAGCAAGACACTGGCCTACGAGCAGTACTTC.

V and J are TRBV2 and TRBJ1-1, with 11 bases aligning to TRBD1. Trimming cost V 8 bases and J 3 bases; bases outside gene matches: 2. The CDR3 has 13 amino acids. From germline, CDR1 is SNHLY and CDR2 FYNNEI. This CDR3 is CASRTGGDTEAFF. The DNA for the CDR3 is TGTGCCAGCCGGACAGGGGGCGACACTGAAGCTTTCTTT.

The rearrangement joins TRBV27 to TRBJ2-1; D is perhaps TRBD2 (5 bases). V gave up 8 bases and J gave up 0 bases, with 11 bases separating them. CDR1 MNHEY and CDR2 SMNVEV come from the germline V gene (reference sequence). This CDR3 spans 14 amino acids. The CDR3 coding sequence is TGTGCCAGCCTCTCCCGGGGCTCCTACAATGAGCAGTTCTTC. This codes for CASLSRGSYNEQFF.